This passage covers 24 T cell receptor beta chains from one sample sequenced in a study of T cells after yellow fever vaccination. TCRdb reprocessed the 5' RACE reads with MiXCR, giving one entry per CDR3 protein. This repertoire shows 350,000 or so distinct CDR3 sequences, roughly 8% found once; its top ten account for around 17%. This specimen consisted of PBMCs, obtained about 49 days after the first yellow fever vaccination. The receptors shown here come from a man between 18 and 29 years old who received the YFV17D yellow fever vaccine.

This clonotype has just a few counts. The chain links TRBV19 to TRBJ1-6; D not resolved. The length of the CDR3 is 13 residues. Between the trimmed V and J ends, which lost 6 bases and 9 bases, there was a span of 12 bases. The V gene's germline CDR1 is LNHDA and CDR2 SQIVND (reference sequence). The CDR3 nucleotides read TGTGCCAGTAGCCGATGGACCGCTTCACCCCTCCACTTT. It translates to CASSRWTASPLHF.

This clonotype was seen many times. The chain has TRBV7-2 and TRBJ1-2; no clear D gene. The CDR3 totals 16 residues. Germline CDR1 reads SGHTA; CDR2 reads FQGNSA. The germline V and J ends were trimmed by 1 base and 2 bases, with 14 bases remaining between them. CDR3 DNA sequence: TGTGCCAGCAGCTTAGTCGGGTCGGGGTTAAACTATGGCTACACCTTC. This sequence encodes CASSLVGSGLNYGYTF.

This clonotype was observed a few times. The rearrangement joins TRBV12-3 or TRBV12-4 to TRBJ2-3; D is undetermined. The CDR3 spans 12 residues. V lost 7 bases, J lost 4 bases, and 9 bases lay in between. CDR3 protein: CASTPQADTQYF. DNA for the CDR3: TGTGCCAGCACCCCTCAGGCAGATACGCAGTATTTT.

The chain recombines TRBV30 with TRBJ2-1; D remains unclear. The CDR3 loop spans 13 amino acids. Germline V CDR1 and CDR2: GTSNPN, SVGIG (reference sequence). Trimming removed 0 bases at V and 4 bases at J, with 7 bases between. Written as DNA, the CDR3 is TGTGCCTGGAGTGTATCGCTTTACAATGAGCAGTTCTTC. This translates into CAWSVSLYNEQFF.

The chain employs TRBV6-2 or TRBV6-3 and TRBJ2-5, with a weak D call TRBD2 (6 bases). V was pared by 4 bases and J by 7 bases, with 19 bases between. This CDR3 comprises 15 residues. Per germline, CDR1 MNHEY and CDR2 SVGEGT. For the CDR3, the DNA is TGTGCCAGCAGTTTTTCGGGACTTCGGTCTGGGACCCAGTACTTC. Its protein product is CASSFSGLRSGTQYF.

The chain employs TRBV5-1 and TRBJ2-7; TRBD1 or TRBD2 may be the D gene (5 bases each). The germline CDR1 and CDR2 sequences are SGHRS and YFSETQ. V was pared by 2 bases and J by 1 base, with 13 bases between. The CDR3 loop spans 15 amino acids. CDR3 coding DNA: TGCGCCAGCAGCTTAGGTATTGGGGGATCCTACGAGCAGTACTTC. Translating it yields CASSLGIGGSYEQYF.

This clonotype has just a few counts. The CDR3 DNA sequence: TGTGCCAGCAGCCCGACAGGGGGCTTCTATGGCTACACCTTC. Protein: CASSPTGGFYGYTF. V and J are TRBV14 and TRBJ1-2; 10 bases are a match to TRBD1. Trimming removed 4 bases from V and 4 bases from J; junction bases left unmatched: 3. Per germline, CDR1 SGHDN and CDR2 FVKESK. The CDR3 length is 14 residues.

This clonotype has more than one count but fewer than ten. The chain uses TRBV27 and TRBJ2-7; D is possibly TRBD1 (6 bases). The CDR3 is 14 residues long. The V and J ends lost 0 bases and 5 bases respectively, with 11 bases between them. CDR1 is MNHEY and CDR2 is SMNVEV in the germline V gene (reference sequence). CDR3 DNA: TGTGCCAGCAGTTTATCAGGGGGTTATAACGAGCAGTACTTC. It codes for CASSLSGGYNEQYF.

The chain is built from TRBV12-3 or TRBV12-4 and TRBJ1-1; D is perhaps TRBD1 (6 bases). The CDR3 spans 16 residues. V lost 5 bases, J lost 1 base, and 17 bases lay in between. The DNA of the CDR3 is TGTGCCAGCAGTACTTATTCGGGACATTCGAACACTGAAGCTTTCTTT. Its translation is CASSTYSGHSNTEAFF.

The rearrangement joins TRBV7-2 to TRBJ1-5, with D hard to call. V was pared by 0 bases and J by 7 bases, with 13 bases between. This CDR3 has 15 residues. Germline-derived CDR1 and CDR2 are SGHTA and FQGNSA. The CDR3 sequence is CASSLAERVEQPQHF. CDR3 DNA sequence: TGTGCCAGCAGCTTAGCTGAAAGGGTGGAGCAGCCCCAGCATTTT.

With regard to this clonotype: This sequence may be a read error, since a much larger clone differs from it by one base. The chain employs TRBV3-1 and TRBJ2-3; no reliable D call. V gave up 5 bases and J gave up 6 bases, with 6 bases separating them. From germline, CDR1 is LGHDT and CDR2 YNNKEL (reference sequence). There are 11 residues in the CDR3. The CDR3 coding sequence is TGTGCCAGCAGCAAAATGGATACGCAGTATTTT. Translated: CASSKMDTQYF.

This clonotype was recorded at least ten times. The chain is built from TRBV7-3 and TRBJ2-1; 9 bases fit TRBD2. V lost 5 bases, J lost 1 base, and 3 bases stayed unmatched. Germline V gene data show CDR1 as SGHTA and CDR2 as FQGTGA. The CDR3 extends over 15 amino acids. CDR3 amino acids: CASSPAGGSYNEQFF. As DNA, the CDR3 is TGTGCCAGCAGCCCAGCGGGGGGTTCCTACAATGAGCAGTTCTTC.

At least ten counts were recorded for this clonotype. The J gene is TRBJ2-4, the V gene TRBV5-1; 7 bases fit TRBD2. The length of the CDR3 is 15 residues. V shed 4 bases and J 7 bases; nucleotides not matched to a gene: 11. Germline-derived CDR1 and CDR2 are SGHRS and YFSETQ. The CDR3 DNA reads TGCGCCAGCAGCACTACGGGGGAGGGGCTGAACATTCAGTACTTC. Protein product: CASSTTGEGLNIQYF.

This clonotype came up many times. V is TRBV5-1 and J is TRBJ2-1, with D possibly being TRBD1 or TRBD2 (5 bases each). V lost 4 bases and J 0 bases, leaving 11 bases between the germline ends. The CDR3 has 15 amino acids. CDR1 SGHRS and CDR2 YFSETQ come from the germline V gene. For the CDR3, the DNA is TGCGCCAGCAGCCGGGGCTTGAGCTCCTACAATGAGCAGTTCTTC. Protein sequence: CASSRGLSSYNEQFF.

The chain joins TRBV12-3 or TRBV12-4 to TRBJ1-2; D uncertain. Trimming removed 6 bases from V and 8 bases from J, with 10 bases in between. The length of the CDR3 is 11 residues. The CDR3 spells CASSPLGGYTF. The CDR3 DNA reads as TGTGCCAGCAGCCCCCTGGGGGGCTACACCTTC.

This clonotype was seen more than once but under ten times. The V gene is TRBV18, the J gene TRBJ2-7; D may be TRBD1 or TRBD2 (6 bases each). Deletions cut 8 bases from V and 7 bases from J, with 18 bases between. Looked up from germline, CDR1 is KGHSH and CDR2 is LQKENI. CDR3 size: 13 residues. The chain's CDR3 is CASRPTGTWEQYV. The CDR3 coding sequence is TGTGCCAGCCGGCCCACAGGGACTTGGGAGCAGTACGTC.

This clonotype was seen a few times. The chain couples TRBV6-1 to TRBJ2-2, with D possibly being TRBD1 or TRBD2 (5 bases each). Germline-derived CDR1 and CDR2 are MNHNS and SASEGT. Deletions cut 8 bases from V and 5 bases from J, with 18 bases between. The CDR3 consists of 15 residues. The CDR3 loop reads CASRPTGGRTGELFF. The CDR3 region has the DNA TGTGCCAGCCGTCCCACAGGAGGTAGAACCGGGGAGCTGTTTTTT.

V gene TRBV5-8 combines with J gene TRBJ2-1; D remains unclear. Trimming left V 1 base short and J 0 bases short, with 8 bases between. This CDR3 comprises 15 residues. Germline loops: CDR1 SGHTS, CDR2 YDEGEE. The CDR3 bases are TGTGCCAGCAGCTTGAGACAAAGCTCCTACAATGAGCAGTTCTTC. This translates into CASSLRQSSYNEQFF.

The rearrangement links TRBV13 to TRBJ2-2; TRBD1 matches 8 bases. V gave up 8 bases and J gave up 4 bases; unmatched junction bases: 9. The CDR3 sequence is 15 residues long. Germline loops: CDR1 PRHDT, CDR2 FYEKMQ (reference sequence). This CDR3 reads CASFQLGTGTGELFF. The DNA of the CDR3 is TGTGCCAGCTTCCAACTAGGGACAGGCACCGGGGAGCTGTTTTTT. The full variable domain, with the rest looked up from reference TRBV13 and TRBJ2-2, is AAGVIQSPRHLIKEKRETATLKCYPIPRHDTVYWYQQGPGQDPQFLISFYEKMQSDKGSIPDRFSAQQFSDYHSELNMSSLELGDSALYFCASFQLGTGTGELFFGEGSRLTVL.

This clonotype was seen many times. The rearrangement joins TRBV7-2 to TRBJ2-7; D not resolved. V was pared by 1 base and J by 0 bases, with 7 bases between. The CDR3 runs 14 residues. Per the germline V gene, CDR1 is SGHTA and CDR2 is FQGNSA. For the CDR3, the DNA is TGTGCCAGCAGCTTAGTGGCCAACTCCTACGAGCAGTACGTC. It is translated as CASSLVANSYEQYV.

This clonotype has a handful of counts. This chain connects TRBV14 to TRBJ1-1; 10 bases are a match to TRBD1. The CDR3 has 15 amino acids. V lost 3 bases, J lost 5 bases, and 6 bases stayed unmatched. In germline, CDR1 is SGHDN, CDR2 FVKESK. This CDR3 reads CASSQKTGGLTEAFF. The CDR3 DNA reads as TGTGCCAGCAGCCAGAAGACAGGGGGCTTAACTGAAGCTTTCTTT.

J is TRBJ2-6 and V is TRBV6-5; a possible D gene is TRBD2 (7 bases). The CDR3 length is 17 residues. Germline CDR1 and CDR2: MNHEY and SVGAGI. V lost 4 bases, J lost 0 bases, and 13 bases lay in between. CDR3 nucleotide sequence: TGTGCCAGCAGTTCTCGGGGAGGGGGCTCTGGGGCCAACGTCCTGACTTTC. It codes for CASSSRGGGSGANVLTF.

This clonotype occurred a few times. The genes are TRBV6-2 or TRBV6-3 and TRBJ1-4, with 8 bases lining up with TRBD1. The CDR3 is made up of 18 amino acids. The J segment lost 7 bases and the V segment lost 6 bases, leaving 19 bases of the junction unmatched. CDR1 is MNHEY and CDR2 is SVGEGT in the germline V gene. This chain's CDR3 is CASSKPNYRTGSAEKLFF. The CDR3 bases are TGTGCCAGCAGCAAACCAAACTACCGGACAGGGTCGGCTGAAAAACTGTTTTTT.

In this sample, this clonotype turned up a few times. The chain employs TRBV6-2 or TRBV6-3 and TRBJ1-1; D unresolved. The V end was cut by 0 bases, the J end by 4 bases, with 12 bases between. Germline CDR1 is MNHEY and CDR2 is SVGEGT. The CDR3 is made up of 15 amino acids. The CDR3 is CASSYSWGGSTEAFF. CDR3 nucleotides: TGTGCCAGCAGTTACTCCTGGGGTGGGAGCACTGAAGCTTTCTTT.